Only a few counts were recorded for the clone carrying this T cell receptor beta chain. The data originate from a study of blood T cell repertoires in COVID-19. Trimming took 5 bases from V and 10 from J, leaving 15 bases between them. The CDR3 is made up of 13 amino acids. Germline CDR1 LGHNT, CDR2 FRNRAP. Study processing details: Quantification of nucleated cells was approximated via reference gene primer amplification. Using immunoSEQ multiplex PCR, the repertoire was profiled, and TCRdb retains in-frame clones only, with some absent. V and J calls and clone size are as listed in that table; D and trimming were resolved from the DNA. Of 200,000 to 300,000 clones in the sample, about 87% are singletons; the top ten hold over 3.5%.

The TCR sequence derives from a woman aged 35 to 49 with acute or convalescent COVID-19. The source material was peripheral blood. The chain has TRBV12-5 and TRBJ2-1; maybe TRBD1 (6 bases). The CDR3 sequence is CASGGHRVGEQFF. The CDR3 coding sequence is TGTGCTAGTGGTGGCCACAGGGTAGGAGAGCAGTTCTTC.